This entry concerns a single T cell receptor (beta chain). The sample comes from a study of blood T cell repertoires in COVID-19. About the study: Samples came from the United States, Italy and Spain, spanning acute and convalescent COVID-19. PBMCs, B-cell-depleted T cells, or T cells provided the cDNA or gDNA that made up the material.

The authors' processing: Reference gene primer amplification in the assay estimated nucleated cell counts. Assay used: immunoSEQ multiplex PCR; TCRdb lists only in-frame clones, some missing. V, J and clone size reflect that table, while D and trimming were determined from the DNA. In the table there are 110,000 or so clones, more than 60% of which are singletons. The sequence came from a man aged 50 to 59 with acute or convalescent COVID-19. Sequencing was performed on peripheral blood.

Written as DNA, the CDR3 is TGTGCCAGCAGCGAAATCGGAGCTGAAAAACTGTTTTTT. It is translated as CASSEIGAEKLFF. The chain couples TRBV3-1 (or the pseudogene TRBV3-2) to TRBJ1-4; D is unclear. CDR3 length equals 13 residues. V was shortened by 5 bases and J by 7 bases, with 11 bases between the two germline ends. CDR1 and CDR2 from the germline V gene are LGHDT and YNNKEL (reference sequence).